A selection of T cell receptor beta chains follows, all from one sample in a study of T-cell reconstitution after alpha-beta-depleted transplantation in children. TCRdb redid the calling of the PCR reads with MiXCR, one entry per CDR3 protein. The sample yields about 480,000 distinct CDR3 sequences, under 15% seen once. This sample comprised PBMCs from the stem cell graft donor, obtained from the stem cell graft. The origin of the receptors is a human donor who donated a stem cell graft to a child with combined immunodeficiency. Each CDR3 is given with its conserved first and last residue. D genes are given only for firm matches. Where a row states a size, it is once, few, many or the class of an expanded clone; other rows omit it.

>many|TRBJ1-4|TRBV9|.
CASSVGGTTNEKLFF
TGTGCCAGCAGCGTAGGGGGAACAACTAATGAAAAACTGTTTTTT
>few|TRBJ2-7|TRBV10-3|.
CAISDVQGYEQYF
TGTGCCATCAGTGATGTTCAGGGTTACGAGCAGTACTTC
>.|TRBJ1-1|TRBV30|.
CAWSLLAEAFF
TGTGCCTGGAGTCTGCTGGCGGAAGCTTTCTTT
>few|TRBJ2-2|TRBV29-1|TRBD2
CSVAIAGASGELFF
TGCAGCGTCGCTATAGCGGGAGCGAGCGGGGAGCTGTTTTTT
>.|TRBJ2-1|TRBV7-1|TRBD2
CASRPIPGAGGSDGVGEGEQFF
TGTGCCAGCAGACCCATCCCTGGTGCTGGCGGTAGCGATGGGGTAGGGGAGGGTGAGCAGTTCTTC
>.|TRBJ1-2|TRBV5-5|.
CASSLGASLYGYTF
TGTGCCAGCAGCTTGGGAGCCTCCTTATATGGCTACACCTTC
>.|TRBJ1-6|TRBV6-1|.
CASRDLHNSPLHF
TGTGCCAGCAGGGATCTTCATAATTCACCCCTCCACTTT
>.|TRBJ1-2|TRBV6-5|.
CASSYSAGNYGYTF
TGTGCCAGCAGTTACTCAGCAGGGAACTATGGCTACACCTTC
>.|TRBJ2-1|TRBV5-1|.
CASSLAQQGYNEQFF
TGCGCCAGCAGCTTGGCTCAACAGGGATACAATGAGCAGTTCTTC
>many|TRBJ2-1|TRBV24-1|.
CATSSPGNEQFF
TGTGCCACCAGTAGCCCGGGGAATGAGCAGTTCTTC
>many|TRBJ2-5|TRBV7-2|TRBD2
CASSLGLAGGLETQYF
TGTGCCAGCAGCCTGGGACTAGCGGGAGGATTAGAGACCCAGTACTTC
>many|TRBJ2-1|TRBV9|.
CASSAPDRRINNEQFF
TGTGCCAGCAGCGCCCCGGACAGAAGGATTAACAATGAGCAGTTCTTC
>many|TRBJ2-2|TRBV15|.
CATSREVRGAGGELFF
TGTGCCACCAGCAGAGAGGTTCGGGGGGCTGGCGGGGAGCTGTTTTTT
>few|TRBJ2-7|TRBV28|TRBD1
CASSFPGQGGSREQYF
TGTGCCAGCAGTTTCCCTGGACAGGGCGGGTCCCGCGAGCAGTACTTC
>many|TRBJ2-6|TRBV30|.
CAWTSYSGANVLTF
TGTGCCTGGACATCATACTCTGGGGCCAACGTCCTGACTTTC
>few|TRBJ2-2|TRBV15|.
CATSRESLGTGELFF
TGTGCCACCAGCAGAGAGTCACTTGGCACCGGGGAGCTGTTTTTT
>many|TRBJ2-3|TRBV5-1|TRBD2
CASSSGLALRDTQYF
TGCGCCAGCAGCTCCGGACTAGCGTTAAGAGATACGCAGTATTTT
>few|TRBJ2-1|TRBV29-1|TRBD1
CSVKGAAYNEQFF
TGCAGCGTGAAGGGGGCCGCCTACAATGAGCAGTTCTTC
>.|TRBJ1-2|TRBV30|TRBD1
CAWSPGTGGSGYTF
TGTGCCTGGAGTCCCGGGACAGGGGGTTCTGGCTACACCTTC
>few|TRBJ1-1|TRBV7-9|.
CASSSIRNTEAFF
TGTGCCAGCAGCTCTATAAGAAACACTGAAGCTTTCTTT
>many|TRBJ2-7|TRBV6-1|.
CASRSPGGTAGNYEQYF
TGTGCCAGCAGATCACCCGGCGGGACTGCCGGGAATTACGAGCAGTACTTC
>few|TRBJ1-3|TRBV15|.
CATSRDRTDLGNTIYF
TGTGCCACCAGCAGAGATCGGACAGACCTTGGAAACACCATATATTTT
>few|TRBJ2-6|TRBV9|.
CASSVAVISGANVLTF
TGTGCCAGCAGCGTAGCTGTGATCTCTGGGGCCAACGTCCTGACTTTC
>many|TRBJ1-1|TRBV5-1|.
CASSFAGSNTEAFF
TGCGCCAGCAGCTTTGCAGGCTCGAACACTGAAGCTTTCTTT
>few|TRBJ2-7|TRBV5-5|TRBD1
CASSWTGSSYEQYF
TGTGCCAGCAGCTGGACAGGGAGCTCCTACGAGCAGTACTTC
>few|TRBJ1-1|TRBV19|.
CATITPMGTEAFF
TGTGCCACTATTACGCCTATGGGAACTGAAGCTTTCTTT
>few|TRBJ2-1|TRBV27|.
CASSTTPHRGLGNEQFF
TGTGCCAGCAGCACCACCCCCCATAGGGGTTTAGGTAATGAGCAGTTCTTC
>.|TRBJ2-3|TRBV21-1|.
CASSKNRLGAGVCTDTQYF
TGTGCCAGCAGCAAAAATCGCCTTGGAGCGGGAGTATGCACAGATACGCAGTATTTT
>many|TRBJ2-1|TRBV4-3|.
CASSPSRDGYNEQFF
TGCGCCAGCAGCCCGTCCCGGGACGGGTACAATGAGCAGTTCTTC
>many|TRBJ2-7|TRBV29-1|.
CSVEGLGSEQYF
TGCAGCGTTGAAGGGTTGGGTAGCGAGCAGTACTTC
>.|TRBJ1-2|TRBV20-1|.
CSANGGRASYGYTF
TGCAGTGCTAACGGCGGACGGGCCTCCTATGGCTACACCTTC
>.|TRBJ2-5|TRBV7-7|.
CASSSRAGPGETQYF
TGTGCCAGCAGCTCTCGAGCGGGTCCTGGCGAGACCCAGTACTTC
>.|TRBJ2-1|TRBV12-3/TRBV12-4|TRBD2
CASIAGGSGNEQFF
TGTGCCAGCATAGCGGGAGGGTCGGGCAATGAGCAGTTCTTC
>few|TRBJ2-5|TRBV25-1|.
CASSVMETQYF
TGTGCCAGCAGTGTCATGGAGACCCAGTACTTC
>few|TRBJ1-2|TRBV15|.
CATPGKGPANYGYTF
TGTGCCACCCCTGGTAAAGGGCCAGCTAACTATGGCTACACCTTC
>few|TRBJ2-7|TRBV7-9|.
CASSFDGQISYEQYF
TGTGCCAGCAGCTTCGACGGGCAGATCTCCTACGAGCAGTACTTC
>many|TRBJ2-1|TRBV9|TRBD1
CASSPTETGHEQFF
TGTGCCAGCAGCCCTACAGAGACAGGGCATGAGCAGTTCTTC
>.|TRBJ1-5|TRBV5-6|.
CASSVWGTGNQPQHF
TGTGCCAGCAGCGTATGGGGTACGGGCAATCAGCCCCAGCATTTT
>.|TRBJ2-2|TRBV6-2/TRBV6-3|TRBD1
CASSYSGTGSFGSGELFF
TGTGCCAGCAGCTACTCCGGGACAGGATCGTTCGGGTCCGGGGAGCTGTTTTTT
>few|TRBJ1-5|TRBV7-3|.
CAISLGHDPYSNQPQHF
TGTGCCATCAGCCTAGGACACGACCCCTATAGCAATCAGCCCCAGCATTTT
>.|TRBJ2-1|TRBV3-1|.
CASSPPAGSLAFF
TGTGCCAGCAGCCCGCCCGCAGGGTCCCTCGCGTTCTTC
>many|TRBJ2-1|TRBV12-3/TRBV12-4|.
CASSLLGVVNEQFF
TGTGCCAGCAGTTTACTAGGGGTGGTCAATGAGCAGTTCTTC
>.|TRBJ1-1|TRBV2|.
CASSEQGRDTEAFF
TGTGCCAGCAGTGAACAGGGGCGGGACACTGAAGCTTTCTTT
>.|TRBJ1-2|TRBV28|.
CASSPPGRGYTF
TGTGCCAGCAGCCCCCCGGGGCGCGGCTACACCTTC
>.|TRBJ2-1|TRBV6-2/TRBV6-3|.
CAIRPGLITHHEQFF
TGTGCCATCCGCCCGGGACTTATTACCCATCATGAGCAGTTCTTC
>few|TRBJ1-2|TRBV7-3|TRBD1
CASSSDPGQGGGYTF
TGTGCCAGCAGCTCGGATCCGGGACAGGGCGGAGGCTACACCTTC
>many|TRBJ1-1|TRBV5-1|TRBD1
CASSETGGRMNTEAFF
TGCGCCAGCAGCGAGACAGGGGGTCGGATGAACACTGAAGCTTTCTTT
>few|TRBJ2-7|TRBV29-1|.
CSVEEGSGYEQYF
TGCAGCGTTGAAGAAGGTAGTGGCTACGAGCAGTACTTC
>.|TRBJ2-1|TRBV7-2|.
CASSLGTGRVSYNEQFF
TGTGCCAGCAGCTTAGGGACGGGAAGGGTGTCCTACAATGAGCAGTTCTTC
>.|TRBJ1-6|TRBV10-3|.
CATSQGVDSPLHF
TGTGCCACTAGTCAGGGTGTGGATTCACCCCTCCACTTT
>.|TRBJ2-2|TRBV6-5|.
CASSTFVGELFF
TGTGCCAGCAGTACATTCGTCGGGGAGCTGTTTTTT
>many|TRBJ2-3|TRBV12-3/TRBV12-4|.
CASSLGPEGTDTQYF
TGTGCCAGCAGTTTGGGCCCCGAGGGTACAGATACGCAGTATTTT
>few|TRBJ2-3|TRBV5-5|TRBD2
CASSWTSGSGTDTQYF
TGTGCCAGCAGTTGGACTAGCGGGAGTGGCACAGATACGCAGTATTTT